These T cell receptor beta chains were read from a single sample in a study of beta chain features in type 1 diabetes. Method: immunoSEQ multiplex PCR; TCRdb's copy keeps in-frame clones and lacks some. The sample lists some 410,000 clones, approximately 10% seen once, with approximately 0.05% in the top ten. The sample consisted of naive CD4+ T cells from blood. The receptor source for this set is a woman between 18 and 30 years old in good health. Both conserved end residues are part of each CDR3. D genes are given only for firm matches. Where a row states a size, it is once, few, many or the class of an expanded clone; other rows omit it.

>TRBV7-9|TRBJ2-2|15|.|.
CASSFGTSSTGELFF
TGTGCCAGCAGCTTTGGAACCTCGAGCACCGGGGAGCTGTTTTTT
>TRBV5-1|TRBJ1-2|15|.|few
CASSFGSLSNYGYTF
TGCGCCAGCAGCTTCGGGTCGCTATCTAACTATGGCTACACCTTC
>TRBV5-6|TRBJ1-4|15|.|few
CASSTKDGREEKLFF
TGTGCCAGCAGCACGAAGGACGGAAGGGAAGAAAAACTGTTTTTT
>TRBV7-2|TRBJ1-6|14|.|few
CASSLLADGSPLHF
TGTGCCAGCAGCTTGTTAGCGGACGGGTCACCCCTCCACTTT
>TRBV2|TRBJ1-2|15|TRBD1|few
CASSGWTGANYGYTF
TGTGCCAGCAGTGGATGGACAGGGGCTAACTATGGCTACACCTTC
>TRBV10-3|TRBJ2-1|14|.|few
CAISPSGQDDEQFF
TGTGCCATCAGTCCCTCGGGGCAGGACGATGAGCAGTTCTTC
>TRBV10-3|TRBJ2-5|16|.|.
CAISGGVGTRQETQYF
TGTGCCATCAGTGGTGGGGTCGGGACAAGACAAGAGACCCAGTACTTC
>TRBV4-2|TRBJ1-6|16|.|.
CASSQGYRATNSPLHF
TGTGCCAGCAGCCAAGGATACAGGGCTACGAATTCACCCCTCCACTTT
>TRBV14|TRBJ1-1|17|.|few
CASSLTKVVWANTEAFF
TGTGCCAGCAGCCTTACCAAAGTAGTTTGGGCGAACACTGAAGCTTTCTTT
>TRBV7-3|TRBJ2-5|17|TRBD1|few
CASSLVVGQGASGTQYF
TGTGCCAGCAGCTTAGTGGTTGGCCAGGGGGCATCTGGGACCCAGTACTTC
>TRBV7-2|TRBJ1-1|14|.|.
CASSLVTQNTEAFF
TGTGCCAGCAGCTTAGTTACCCAGAACACTGAAGCTTTCTTT
>TRBV4-1|TRBJ1-2|15|.|.
CASSNTRGRDHGYTF
TGCGCCAGCAGTAATACGAGGGGCAGGGATCATGGCTACACCTTC
>TRBV18|TRBJ2-5|15|.|.
CASSPGLDVQETQYF
TGTGCCAGCTCACCAGGCCTGGACGTCCAAGAGACCCAGTACTTC
>TRBV29-1|TRBJ2-7|12|.|few
CSAGQLDYEQYF
TGCAGCGCGGGACAATTAGACTACGAGCAGTACTTC
>TRBV7-3|TRBJ1-2|16|.|.
CASSLVWGHLNYGYTF
TGTGCCAGCAGCTTAGTGTGGGGACATCTGAACTATGGCTACACCTTC
>TRBV30|TRBJ1-5|16|TRBD1|.
CAWSIQGALGNQPQHF
TGTGCCTGGAGCATACAGGGGGCGTTGGGCAATCAGCCCCAGCATTTT
>TRBV4-3|TRBJ2-5|14|.|few
CASSQGPSRETQYF
TGCGCCAGCAGCCAGGGCCCGAGTCGAGAGACCCAGTACTTC
>TRBV30|TRBJ2-5|13|TRBD2|.
CAWSGGRKETQYF
TGTGCCTGGAGTGGCGGGAGGAAGGAGACCCAGTACTTC
>TRBV7-2|TRBJ2-5|14|.|.
CASSLAGIRAHSYF
TGTGCCAGCAGCTTAGCGGGTATTCGGGCCCACTCATACTTC
>TRBV7-2|TRBJ2-3|14|.|few
CASSLAGLTDTQYF
TGTGCCAGCAGCTTAGCGGGACTTACGGATACGCAGTATTTT
>TRBV15|TRBJ2-5|13|TRBD1|.
CATRGQGQETQYF
TGTGCCACTAGGGGACAGGGCCAAGAGACCCAGTACTTC
>TRBV6-1|TRBJ1-1|12|TRBD1|.
CASRGQGTEAFF
TGTGCCAGCCGGGGACAGGGAACTGAAGCTTTCTTT
>TRBV2|TRBJ1-1|11|.|.
CASSRETEAFF
TGTGCCAGCAGCAGGGAGACTGAAGCTTTCTTT
>TRBV7-2|TRBJ2-5|14|.|.
CASSPANTGKTQYF
TGTGCCAGCAGCCCCGCGAACACGGGCAAGACCCAGTACTTC
>TRBV29-1|TRBJ1-4|12|.|.
CSVGDRDEKLFF
TGCAGCGTTGGGGACCGTGATGAAAAACTGTTTTTT
>TRBV4-1|TRBJ2-2|15|TRBD2|few
CASSPGLARTGELFF
TGCGCCAGCAGCCCGGGACTAGCTCGAACCGGGGAGCTGTTTTTT
>TRBV5-1|TRBJ1-1|14|TRBD1|few
CASTTTGGVTEAFF
TGCGCCAGCACCACGACAGGGGGCGTCACTGAAGCTTTCTTT
>TRBV28|TRBJ2-4|19|TRBD1|.
CASSFLETGGVSAKNIQYF
TGTGCCAGCAGTTTCCTGGAGACAGGGGGAGTGAGTGCCAAAAACATTCAGTACTTC
>TRBV10-3|TRBJ1-6|15|TRBD1|.
CAISESQGVLSPLHF
TGTGCCATCAGTGAGTCTCAGGGGGTGTTATCACCCCTCCACTTT
>TRBV9|TRBJ1-1|14|TRBD1|few
CASSPRQGHTEAFF
TGTGCCAGCAGCCCACGACAGGGACACACTGAAGCTTTCTTT
>TRBV15|TRBJ2-3|14|.|many
CATSVGPSTDTQYF
TGTGCCACCAGCGTAGGGCCTAGCACAGATACGCAGTATTTT
>TRBV2|TRBJ2-3|14|.|once
CASSVGAVTDTQYF
TGTGCCAGCAGTGTTGGTGCAGTCACAGATACGCAGTATTTT
>TRBV4-2|TRBJ2-3|18|TRBD2|.
CASSQAPGTSGVQDTQYF
TGTGCCAGCAGCCAAGCCCCCGGGACTAGCGGGGTTCAAGATACGCAGTATTTT
>TRBV2|TRBJ1-3|14|.|.
CASSGSPAGNTIYF
TGTGCCAGCAGTGGTTCCCCAGCTGGAAACACCATATATTTT
>TRBV29-1|TRBJ2-7|13|.|once
CSVLAQGGNEQYF
TGCAGCGTTTTAGCACAGGGAGGTAACGAGCAGTACTTC
>TRBV6-6|TRBJ1-5|16|.|.
CASSYRDGDSNQPQHF
TGTGCCAGCAGTTACCGGGACGGTGATAGCAATCAGCCCCAGCATTTT
>TRBV27|TRBJ2-2|15|TRBD1|few
CASSKGQGGPGELFF
TGTGCCAGCAGTAAGGGACAGGGAGGTCCTGGGGAGCTGTTTTTT
>TRBV15|TRBJ1-5|16|.|few
CATSRGDRSVDQPQHF
TGTGCCACCAGCAGAGGCGATAGGAGTGTTGATCAGCCCCAGCATTTT
>TRBV6-5|TRBJ2-5|15|.|.
CASSYSRQGRETQYF
TGTGCCAGCAGTTACTCGAGGCAGGGGAGAGAGACCCAGTACTTC
>TRBV7-2|TRBJ2-7|14|.|many
CASSPGQSYYEQYF
TGTGCCAGCAGCCCCGGTCAGTCCTACTACGAGCAGTACTTC
>TRBV13|TRBJ1-4|15|.|few
CASSPRPDPNEKLFF
TGTGCCAGCAGCCCACGCCCGGACCCTAATGAAAAACTGTTTTTT
>TRBV21-1|TRBJ2-1|12|.|few
CASSNRKRVAFF
TGTGCCAGCAGCAACAGGAAGAGGGTTGCGTTCTTC
>TRBV6-5|TRBJ2-3|13|.|.
CASSGHYTDTQYF
TGTGCCAGTTCTGGACACTACACAGATACGCAGTATTTT
>TRBV29-1|TRBJ2-5|13|.|.
CSSKKTIGETQYF
TGCAGCTCAAAGAAAACGATCGGGGAGACCCAGTACTTC
>TRBV20-1|TRBJ1-2|11|.|.
CSARTDYGYTF
TGCAGTGCTAGGACGGACTATGGCTACACCTTC
>TRBV2|TRBJ1-1|13|.|.
CASSIDMNTEAFF
TGTGCCAGCAGTATAGATATGAACACTGAAGCTTTCTTT
>TRBV25-1|TRBJ2-1|15|.|.
CASATTVRANNEQFF
TGTGCCAGCGCCACGACGGTCCGTGCTAACAATGAGCAGTTCTTC
>TRBV7-2|TRBJ2-1|16|TRBD1|few
CASSLVRQGPYNEQFF
TGTGCCAGCAGCTTAGTTAGACAGGGCCCCTACAATGAGCAGTTCTTC
>TRBV2|TRBJ1-2|14|TRBD1|.
CASSVSRDSYGYTF
TGTGCCAGCAGTGTCTCTCGGGACAGCTATGGCTACACCTTC
>TRBV30|TRBJ1-5|13|.|few
CAWSVKHPQPQHF
TGTGCCTGGAGTGTAAAGCACCCTCAGCCCCAGCATTTT